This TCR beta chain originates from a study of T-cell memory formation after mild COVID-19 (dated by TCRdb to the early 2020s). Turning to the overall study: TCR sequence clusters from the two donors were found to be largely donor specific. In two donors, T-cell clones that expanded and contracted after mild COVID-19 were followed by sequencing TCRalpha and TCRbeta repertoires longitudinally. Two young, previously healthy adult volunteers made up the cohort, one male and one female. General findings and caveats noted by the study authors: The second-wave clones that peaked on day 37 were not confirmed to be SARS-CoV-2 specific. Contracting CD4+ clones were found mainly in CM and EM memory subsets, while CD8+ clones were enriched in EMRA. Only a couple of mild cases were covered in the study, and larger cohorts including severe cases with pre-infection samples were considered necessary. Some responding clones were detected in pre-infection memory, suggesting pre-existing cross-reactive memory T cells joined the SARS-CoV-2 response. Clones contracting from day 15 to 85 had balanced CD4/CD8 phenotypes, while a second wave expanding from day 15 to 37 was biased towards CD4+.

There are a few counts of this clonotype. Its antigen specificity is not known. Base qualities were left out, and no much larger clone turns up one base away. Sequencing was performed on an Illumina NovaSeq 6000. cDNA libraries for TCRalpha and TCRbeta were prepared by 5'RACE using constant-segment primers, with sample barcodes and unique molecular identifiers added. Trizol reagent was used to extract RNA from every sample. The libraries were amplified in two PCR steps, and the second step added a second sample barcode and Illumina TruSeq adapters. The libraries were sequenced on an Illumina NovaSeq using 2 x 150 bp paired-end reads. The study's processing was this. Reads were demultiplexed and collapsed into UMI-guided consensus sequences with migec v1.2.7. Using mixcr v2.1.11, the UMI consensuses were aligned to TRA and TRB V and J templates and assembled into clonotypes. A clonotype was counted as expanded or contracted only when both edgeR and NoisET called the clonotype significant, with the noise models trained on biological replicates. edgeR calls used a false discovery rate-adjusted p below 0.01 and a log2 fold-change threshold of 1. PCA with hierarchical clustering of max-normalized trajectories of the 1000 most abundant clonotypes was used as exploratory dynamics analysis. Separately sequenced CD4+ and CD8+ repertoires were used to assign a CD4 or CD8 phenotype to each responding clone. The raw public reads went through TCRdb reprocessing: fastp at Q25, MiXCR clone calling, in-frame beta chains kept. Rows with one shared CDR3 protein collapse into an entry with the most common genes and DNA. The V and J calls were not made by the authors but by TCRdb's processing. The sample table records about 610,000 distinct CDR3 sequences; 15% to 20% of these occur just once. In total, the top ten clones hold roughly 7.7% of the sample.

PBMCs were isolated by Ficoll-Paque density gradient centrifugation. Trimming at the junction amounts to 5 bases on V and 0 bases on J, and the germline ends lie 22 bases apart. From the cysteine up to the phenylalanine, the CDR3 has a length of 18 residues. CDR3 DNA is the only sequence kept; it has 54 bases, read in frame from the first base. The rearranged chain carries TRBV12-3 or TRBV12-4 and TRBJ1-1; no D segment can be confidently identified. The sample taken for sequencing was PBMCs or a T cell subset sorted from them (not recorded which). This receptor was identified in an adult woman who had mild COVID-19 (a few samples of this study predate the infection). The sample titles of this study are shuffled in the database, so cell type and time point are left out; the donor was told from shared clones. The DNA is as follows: TGTGCCAGCAGTCCCCCTCCCGCAGCTCGTTGGATGAACACTGAAGCTTTCTTT. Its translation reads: CASSPPPAARWMNTEAFF.